The rows below give T cell receptor beta chains drawn from one sample of a study of cytomegalovirus exposure and HLA in healthy donors. Some clones are missing from TCRdb's copy, which holds only in-frame ones; the method was immunoSEQ multiplex PCR. The sample records approximately 230,000 clones, roughly 87% being singletons. Input material: PBMCs. Source of these receptors: a man aged 18 to 35 in good health and CMV-seropositive. Both conserved end residues are part of each CDR3. A D gene is named only where the DNA matches it firmly. For some rows the clone size is stated as once, few or many, or as a class when expanded; others skip it.

cdr3_nt: TGTGCCAGCAGCTTGGATTCAGGGATAGGTGAAGCTTTCTTT; cdr3_aa: CASSLDSGIGEAFF; j_call: TRBJ1-1; clone_size: -; v_call: TRBV5-4; d_call: -
cdr3_nt: TGTGCCAGCAGCTTAGCGTTTAAAGGGGCTGACGATGGCTACACCTTC; cdr3_aa: CASSLAFKGADDGYTF; j_call: TRBJ1-2; clone_size: once; v_call: TRBV7-9; d_call: -
cdr3_nt: TGCGCCAGCAGCTTGGGACAGGGCAACGAGCAGTACTTC; cdr3_aa: CASSLGQGNEQYF; j_call: TRBJ2-7; clone_size: -; v_call: TRBV5-1; d_call: TRBD1
cdr3_nt: TGTGCCAGCAGCTTAAGGGGGGAGCTGTTTTTT; cdr3_aa: CASSLRGELFF; j_call: TRBJ2-2; clone_size: -; v_call: TRBV7-3; d_call: -
cdr3_nt: TGTGCCAGCAGCCGGGCTCCCTCCTACGAGCAGTACTTC; cdr3_aa: CASSRAPSYEQYF; j_call: TRBJ2-7; clone_size: -; v_call: TRBV5-6; d_call: -
cdr3_nt: TGCGCCAGCAGCTTGTCTGGACAGGGGGCGCCGAATGAGCAGTTCTTC; cdr3_aa: CASSLSGQGAPNEQFF; j_call: TRBJ2-1; clone_size: -; v_call: TRBV5-1; d_call: TRBD1
cdr3_nt: TGTGCCAGCAGTGTACCACGCGACGGCACCGGGGAGCTGTTTTTT; cdr3_aa: CASSVPRDGTGELFF; j_call: TRBJ2-2; clone_size: once; v_call: TRBV2; d_call: -
cdr3_nt: TGTGCCAGCAGTCAAAAAGAGCGGGCTGGAAACACCATATATTTT; cdr3_aa: CASSQKERAGNTIYF; j_call: TRBJ1-3; clone_size: -; v_call: TRBV7-6; d_call: -
cdr3_nt: TGTGCCAGCAGCCCCGGGTCCCAAGAGACCCAGTACTTC; cdr3_aa: CASSPGSQETQYF; j_call: TRBJ2-5; clone_size: -; v_call: TRBV7-2; d_call: -
cdr3_nt: TGTGCCAGCAGTTTATCGAGCGGACGGCAAGAGACCCAGTACTTC; cdr3_aa: CASSLSSGRQETQYF; j_call: TRBJ2-5; clone_size: once; v_call: TRBV27; d_call: -
cdr3_nt: TGCGCCAGCAGCCAAGATGAGGCCAACTCTGGAAACACCATATATTTT; cdr3_aa: CASSQDEANSGNTIYF; j_call: TRBJ1-3; clone_size: -; v_call: TRBV4-1; d_call: -
cdr3_nt: TGTGCCACCAGCAGAGAGGGTAGCTATGGCTACACCTTC; cdr3_aa: CATSREGSYGYTF; j_call: TRBJ1-2; clone_size: -; v_call: TRBV15; d_call: -
cdr3_nt: TGTGCCAGCAGTTTAACAACAATCCGGGTCAGGGACTACAATGAGCAGTTCTTC; cdr3_aa: CASSLTTIRVRDYNEQFF; j_call: TRBJ2-1; clone_size: -; v_call: TRBV28; d_call: -
cdr3_nt: TGTGCCAGCAGTTTACTCGGGACAGGGGGATCCGAGACCCAGTACTTC; cdr3_aa: CASSLLGTGGSETQYF; j_call: TRBJ2-5; clone_size: -; v_call: TRBV27; d_call: TRBD1
cdr3_nt: TGTGCCAGCACTTATCGGAGCGGCTCTGAGCAGTACTTC; cdr3_aa: CASTYRSGSEQYF; j_call: TRBJ2-7; clone_size: -; v_call: TRBV2; d_call: -
cdr3_nt: TGTGCCAGCAGCTTAGCGGCGGGGGCCTATGGCTACACCTTC; cdr3_aa: CASSLAAGAYGYTF; j_call: TRBJ1-2; clone_size: few; v_call: TRBV7-2; d_call: -
cdr3_nt: TGTGCCAGTAGTCTAGGGGGGGCCGATCAGTACTTC; cdr3_aa: CASSLGGADQYF; j_call: TRBJ2-7; clone_size: -; v_call: TRBV19; d_call: -
cdr3_nt: TGTGCCAGCAGTTTTCGGGGAACCGGGGCCAACGTCCTGACTTTC; cdr3_aa: CASSFRGTGANVLTF; j_call: TRBJ2-6; clone_size: once; v_call: TRBV27; d_call: -
cdr3_nt: TGCGCCAGCAGCCCGGGACTAGCGGGAGGCTCCTACAATGAGCAGTTCTTC; cdr3_aa: CASSPGLAGGSYNEQFF; j_call: TRBJ2-1; clone_size: -; v_call: TRBV4-1; d_call: TRBD2
cdr3_nt: TGTGCCAGCAGCCCAACTCCGGACAGGGCAAAAGAGACCCAGTACTTC; cdr3_aa: CASSPTPDRAKETQYF; j_call: TRBJ2-5; clone_size: -; v_call: TRBV7-8; d_call: TRBD1
cdr3_nt: TGTGCCAGTAGTGATAGGGGGACTAGCGGTTACGAGCAGTACTTC; cdr3_aa: CASSDRGTSGYEQYF; j_call: TRBJ2-7; clone_size: once; v_call: TRBV19; d_call: TRBD2
cdr3_nt: TGTGCCAGCAGTTACTCGGCCGGACACTCTGGAAACACCATATATTTT; cdr3_aa: CASSYSAGHSGNTIYF; j_call: TRBJ1-3; clone_size: -; v_call: TRBV6-6; d_call: -
cdr3_nt: TGTGCCAGCAGCTACACAGGGGCCCAAGAGACCCAGTACTTC; cdr3_aa: CASSYTGAQETQYF; j_call: TRBJ2-5; clone_size: -; v_call: TRBV5-6; d_call: TRBD1
cdr3_nt: TGCGCCAGCAGCCCAACGACCCTCTCCTACGAGCAGTACTTC; cdr3_aa: CASSPTTLSYEQYF; j_call: TRBJ2-7; clone_size: -; v_call: TRBV5-1; d_call: -
cdr3_nt: TGCGCCAGCAGCTTGATAGGGATCGGATTGAACACTGAAGCTTTCTTT; cdr3_aa: CASSLIGIGLNTEAFF; j_call: TRBJ1-1; clone_size: -; v_call: TRBV5-1; d_call: -
cdr3_nt: TGTGCCAGCAGCACGACGTGGAGCTCCTACGAGCAGTACTTC; cdr3_aa: CASSTTWSSYEQYF; j_call: TRBJ2-7; clone_size: -; v_call: TRBV6-5; d_call: -
cdr3_nt: TGTGCCAGCAGCCCCGGGACTAGCGGGAGGTATGATACGCAGTATTTT; cdr3_aa: CASSPGTSGRYDTQYF; j_call: TRBJ2-3; clone_size: -; v_call: TRBV11-2; d_call: TRBD2
cdr3_nt: TGTGCCAGCAGTTGGCAGGGATCTAACTATGGCTACACCTTC; cdr3_aa: CASSWQGSNYGYTF; j_call: TRBJ1-2; clone_size: -; v_call: TRBV28; d_call: -
cdr3_nt: TGTGCCAGCAGCCAGACGGGAACAGGGGGCTTTGAAAAACTGTTTTTT; cdr3_aa: CASSQTGTGGFEKLFF; j_call: TRBJ1-4; clone_size: -; v_call: TRBV4-2; d_call: TRBD1
cdr3_nt: TGTGCCACCGGGTTTCGAGCTAACTATGGCTACACCTTC; cdr3_aa: CATGFRANYGYTF; j_call: TRBJ1-2; clone_size: -; v_call: TRBV28; d_call: -
cdr3_nt: TGTGCCAGCAGCGTCGATCTATACAATGAGCAGTTCTTC; cdr3_aa: CASSVDLYNEQFF; j_call: TRBJ2-1; clone_size: few; v_call: TRBV11-2; d_call: -
cdr3_nt: TGTGCCAGCAACCCAAGGATGAAGAGACTATCAGATGAAGCTTTCTTT; cdr3_aa: CASNPRMKRLSDEAFF; j_call: TRBJ1-1; clone_size: few; v_call: TRBV21-1; d_call: -
cdr3_nt: TGTGCCAGCAGTTTAACTGGATGGACTAGCGGGACCAATGAGCAGTTCTTC; cdr3_aa: CASSLTGWTSGTNEQFF; j_call: TRBJ2-1; clone_size: -; v_call: TRBV2; d_call: TRBD2
cdr3_nt: TGTGCCAGCTGGGAGACAGGGAACTATGGCTACACCTTC; cdr3_aa: CASWETGNYGYTF; j_call: TRBJ1-2; clone_size: -; v_call: TRBV2; d_call: TRBD1
cdr3_nt: TGCGCCAGCAGCTTGGTGGGGAATGGCTACACCTTC; cdr3_aa: CASSLVGNGYTF; j_call: TRBJ1-2; clone_size: -; v_call: TRBV5-1; d_call: -
cdr3_nt: TGTGCCAGCAGCTTGGGGACTAGCACAGATACGCAGTATTTT; cdr3_aa: CASSLGTSTDTQYF; j_call: TRBJ2-3; clone_size: once; v_call: TRBV5-4; d_call: -
cdr3_nt: TGCAGCGGGCTGGGACAGGGCCACGAGCAGTACTTC; cdr3_aa: CSGLGQGHEQYF; j_call: TRBJ2-7; clone_size: -; v_call: TRBV29-1; d_call: TRBD1
cdr3_nt: TGCAGCGCCGGATGGGGAAGGGGATCTGAAAAACTGTTTTTT; cdr3_aa: CSAGWGRGSEKLFF; j_call: TRBJ1-4; clone_size: -; v_call: TRBV29-1; d_call: -
cdr3_nt: TGTGCCAGCAGGGCAAGGGGAGACGGAAACATTCAGTACTTC; cdr3_aa: CASRARGDGNIQYF; j_call: TRBJ2-4; clone_size: once; v_call: TRBV6-5; d_call: -
cdr3_nt: TGTGCCAGCAGCGGACTAGCGGGGAGAAGGGAGACCCAGTACTTC; cdr3_aa: CASSGLAGRRETQYF; j_call: TRBJ2-5; clone_size: -; v_call: TRBV6-5; d_call: TRBD2